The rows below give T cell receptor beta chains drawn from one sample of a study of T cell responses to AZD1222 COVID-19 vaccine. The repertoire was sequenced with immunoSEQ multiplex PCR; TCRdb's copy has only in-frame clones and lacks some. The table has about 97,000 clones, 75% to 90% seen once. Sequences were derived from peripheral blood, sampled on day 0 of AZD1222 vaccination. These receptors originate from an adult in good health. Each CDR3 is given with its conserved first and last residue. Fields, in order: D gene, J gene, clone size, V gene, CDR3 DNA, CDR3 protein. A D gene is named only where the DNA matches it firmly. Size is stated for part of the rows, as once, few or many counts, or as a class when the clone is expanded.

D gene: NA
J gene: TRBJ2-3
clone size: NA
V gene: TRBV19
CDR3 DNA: TGTGCCAGTAGTAAAGCACTTGGGTCAGATACGCAGTATTTT
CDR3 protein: CASSKALGSDTQYF

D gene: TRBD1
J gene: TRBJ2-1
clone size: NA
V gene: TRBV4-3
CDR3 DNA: TGCGCCAGCAGCTCCGGACAGGGCCCAAATGAGCAGTTCTTC
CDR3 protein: CASSSGQGPNEQFF

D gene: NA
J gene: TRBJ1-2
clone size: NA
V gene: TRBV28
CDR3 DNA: TGTGCCAGCAGCGGGGGGAACGCCAACTATGGCTACACCTTC
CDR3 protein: CASSGGNANYGYTF

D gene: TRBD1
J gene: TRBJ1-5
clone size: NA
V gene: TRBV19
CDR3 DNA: TGTGCCAGTCAGACAGGGCCTAATCAGCCCCAGCATTTT
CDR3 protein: CASQTGPNQPQHF

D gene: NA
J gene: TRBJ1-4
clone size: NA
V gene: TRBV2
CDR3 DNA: TGTGCCAGCAGTATGAGCCCTAATGAAAAACTGTTTTTT
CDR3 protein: CASSMSPNEKLFF

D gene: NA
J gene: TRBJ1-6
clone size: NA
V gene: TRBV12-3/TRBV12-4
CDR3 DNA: TGTGCCAGCAGTTTCCAGGGGTTACCCCTCCACTTT
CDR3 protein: CASSFQGLPLHF

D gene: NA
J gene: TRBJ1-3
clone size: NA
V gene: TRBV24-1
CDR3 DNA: TGTGCCACCAGTGGCACAAATGGAAACACCATATATTTT
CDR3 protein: CATSGTNGNTIYF

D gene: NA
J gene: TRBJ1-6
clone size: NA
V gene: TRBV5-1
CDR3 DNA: TGCGCCAGCAGCTTGGAGGGGACGTCTAATTCACCCCTCCACTTT
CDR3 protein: CASSLEGTSNSPLHF

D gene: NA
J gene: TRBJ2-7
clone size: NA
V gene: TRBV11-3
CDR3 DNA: TGTGCCAGCAGCTTAAGGTGGGGCCCCTACGAGCAGTACTTC
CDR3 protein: CASSLRWGPYEQYF

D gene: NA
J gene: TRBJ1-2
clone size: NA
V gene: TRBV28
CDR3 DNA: TGTGCCAGTTCAGGACCTCTCAACTATGGCTACACCTTC
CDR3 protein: CASSGPLNYGYTF

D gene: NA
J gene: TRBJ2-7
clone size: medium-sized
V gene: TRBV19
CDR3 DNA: TGTGCCAGTAGTATAGGGGGACAAAACTACGAGCAGTACTTC
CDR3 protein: CASSIGGQNYEQYF

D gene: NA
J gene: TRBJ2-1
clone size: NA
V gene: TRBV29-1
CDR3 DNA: TGCAGCGTTGAAGATAGTAGGGCAGGAGCCGAGAATGAGCAGTTCTTC
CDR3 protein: CSVEDSRAGAENEQFF

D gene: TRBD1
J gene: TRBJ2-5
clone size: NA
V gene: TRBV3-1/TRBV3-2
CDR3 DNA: TGTGCCAGCAGCTTAGGGGGCGCCGGGCAAGAGACCCAGTACTTC
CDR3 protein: CASSLGGAGQETQYF

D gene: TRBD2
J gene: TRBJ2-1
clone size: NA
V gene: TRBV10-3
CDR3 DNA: TGTGCCATCGACAAAGGGAGGGGCAATGAGCAGTTCTTC
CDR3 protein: CAIDKGRGNEQFF

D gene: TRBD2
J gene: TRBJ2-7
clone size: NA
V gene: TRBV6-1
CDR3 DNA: TGTGCCAGCAGTGACGGACTAGCGGGATGGGGTGAGCAGTACTTC
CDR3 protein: CASSDGLAGWGEQYF

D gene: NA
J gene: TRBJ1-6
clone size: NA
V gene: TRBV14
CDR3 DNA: TGTGCCAGCAGCCAAGATCCCGCAGGGCGGAGCAATTCACCCCTCCACTTT
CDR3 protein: CASSQDPAGRSNSPLHF

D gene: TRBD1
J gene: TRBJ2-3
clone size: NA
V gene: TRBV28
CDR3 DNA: TGTGCCAGCAGTTCCCTCTCGAGGGGGCTTGGCACAGATACGCAGTATTTT
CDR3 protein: CASSSLSRGLGTDTQYF

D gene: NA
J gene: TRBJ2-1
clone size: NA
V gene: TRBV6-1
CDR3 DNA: TGTGCCAGCAGTGATCTTTACCGGGACTACAATGAGCAGTTCTTC
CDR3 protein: CASSDLYRDYNEQFF

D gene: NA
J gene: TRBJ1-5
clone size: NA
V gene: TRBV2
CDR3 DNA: TGTGCCAGCAGTTCGACGGCCAATCAGCCCCAGCATTTT
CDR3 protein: CASSSTANQPQHF

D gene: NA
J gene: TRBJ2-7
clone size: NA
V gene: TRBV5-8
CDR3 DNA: TGTGCCAGCAGCGTCCTCTACGAGCAGTACTTC
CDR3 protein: CASSVLYEQYF

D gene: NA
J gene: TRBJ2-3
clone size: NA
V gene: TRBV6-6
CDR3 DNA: TGTGCCAGCAGTCAGATGACGGGCGCCTCAGATACGCAGTATTTT
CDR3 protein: CASSQMTGASDTQYF

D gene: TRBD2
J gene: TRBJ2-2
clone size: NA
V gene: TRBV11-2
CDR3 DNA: TGTGCCAGCAGCGCTCAACTAGCGGGGGGGCCGGTCACCGGGGAGCTGTTTTTT
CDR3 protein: CASSAQLAGGPVTGELFF

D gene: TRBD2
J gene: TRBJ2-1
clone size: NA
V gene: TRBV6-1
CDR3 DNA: TGTGCCAGCAGTGTAACCCCGGGACTAGCGGGAGGGAGCTACAATGAGCAGTTCTTC
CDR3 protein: CASSVTPGLAGGSYNEQFF

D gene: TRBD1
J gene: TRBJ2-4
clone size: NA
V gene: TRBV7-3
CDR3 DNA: TGTGCCAGCAGCACTACAGGGGGAAACATTCAGTACTTC
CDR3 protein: CASSTTGGNIQYF

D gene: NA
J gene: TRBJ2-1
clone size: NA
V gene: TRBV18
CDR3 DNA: TGTGCCAGCTCAACCACAGCCGATAATGAGCAGTTCTTC
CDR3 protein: CASSTTADNEQFF

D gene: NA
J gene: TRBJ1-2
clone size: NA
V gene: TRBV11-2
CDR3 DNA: TGTGCCAGCAGCTCGAGGTTCAGCTACACCTTC
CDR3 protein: CASSSRFSYTF

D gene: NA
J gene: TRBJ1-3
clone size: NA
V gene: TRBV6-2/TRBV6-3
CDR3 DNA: TGTGCCAGCAGTTACTATCCTGAGCGGGCTATCTCTGGAAACACCATATATTTT
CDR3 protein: CASSYYPERAISGNTIYF

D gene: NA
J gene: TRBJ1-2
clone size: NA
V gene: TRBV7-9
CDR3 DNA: TGTGCCAGCAGCGCCGACCCGCATGGGAGTGGCTACACCTTC
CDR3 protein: CASSADPHGSGYTF